What follows are 16 T cell receptor beta chains derived from one specimen sequenced in a study of glioma-infiltrating T cells after dendritic cell vaccination. Libraries were prepared by immunoSEQ multiplex PCR; TCRdb keeps only in-frame clonotypes and omits some of them. The repertoire holds 65,000 or so clones, roughly 86% seen once, with around 10% in the top ten. The time point denotes: after dendritic cell vaccination, including at tumor progression/relapse. The material sequenced was blood, taken after dendritic cell vaccination. Every receptor here comes from a human donor with glioblastoma.

The V and J genes are TRBV6-6 and TRBJ1-1, with D unresolved. The V gene's germline CDR1 is MNHNY and CDR2 SVGAGI (reference sequence). V lost 7 bases, J lost 4 bases, and 16 bases lay in between. This CDR3 is 14 amino acids long. The DNA of the CDR3 is TGTGCCAGCACCTCCTCCCGCAGAGGCACTGAAGCTTTCTTT. This codes for CASTSSRRGTEAFF.

In its sample, this clone was seen a few times. This chain joins TRBV7-3 and TRBJ2-3; 7 bases align to TRBD1. The CDR3 is 16 residues long. The trim removed 2 bases at V and 4 bases at J, leaving 9 bases unmatched. Germline CDR1 and CDR2: SGHTA and FQGTGA. In DNA form, the CDR3 reads TGTGCCAGCAGCTTAGGAGCAGACAGGGTGGCAGATACGCAGTATTTT. This encodes CASSLGADRVADTQYF.

The sample holds one count of this clone. The chain uses TRBV19 and TRBJ1-5; D is uncertain. From germline, CDR1 is LNHDA and CDR2 SQIVND (reference sequence). Trimming pared 2 bases from V and 0 bases from J, leaving 8 bases between. There are 15 residues in the CDR3. CDR3 bases: TGTGCCAGTAGTATAACAGCTTATAGCAATCAGCCCCAGCATTTT. Protein: CASSITAYSNQPQHF.

The chain employs TRBV5-1 and TRBJ1-6, with TRBD1 matching over 7 bases. CDR1 is SGHRS, CDR2 YFSETQ, per germline. The CDR3 is 15 amino acids. Germline trimming cut 2 bases from V and 8 bases from J; bases unmatched to any gene: 7. The CDR3 DNA reads TGCGCCAGCAGCTTAAGGACAGGTTGGGATTCACCCCTCCACTTT. Protein: CASSLRTGWDSPLHF.

The V gene is TRBV19, the J gene TRBJ1-1; D might be TRBD1 (5 bases). Between the trimmed V and J ends, which lost 5 bases and 1 base, there was a span of 5 bases. Per the germline V gene, CDR1 is LNHDA and CDR2 is SQIVND (reference sequence). The CDR3 is made up of 12 amino acids. CDR3 coding DNA: TGTGCCAGTAGTCAGGGGAACACTGAAGCTTTCTTT. Its translation is CASSQGNTEAFF.

V and J are TRBV5-4 and TRBJ1-2, with D possibly TRBD1 on 6 matching bases. CDR1 and CDR2 (germline): SGHNT, YYREEE (reference sequence). Between the trimmed V and J ends, which lost 4 bases and 4 bases, there was a span of 14 bases. The length of the CDR3 is 14 residues. CDR3 nucleotides: TGTGCCAGCAGCGGGGGGGCGACAGTCTATGGCTACACCTTC. As protein: CASSGGATVYGYTF. Complete variable domain (other parts from reference TRBV5-4 and TRBJ1-2): ETGVTQSPTHLIKTRGQQVTLRCSSQSGHNTVSWYQQALGQGPQFIFQYYREEENGRGNFPPRFSGLQFPNYSSELNVNALELDDSALYLCASSGGATVYGYTFGSGTRLTVV.

As regards this clone: The same CDR3 is also encoded by other DNA sequences in this sample. This sequence joins TRBV23-1 and TRBJ2-3, with D hard to call. TRBV23-1 is recorded as an ORF, its role being uncertain. The ends were cut back, 0 bases at V and 1 base at J, with 11 bases in the middle. The CDR3 contains 16 residues. The CDR3 DNA reads TGCGCCAGCAGTCAATCCCGCAGGCCCTGCACAGATACGCAGTATTTT. Amino acids: CASSQSRRPCTDTQYF.

This chain's CDR3 is CASSDSGTGELFF. DNA of the CDR3: TGTGCCAGCAGTGATTCAGGGACCGGGGAGCTGTTTTTT. The chain combines TRBV6-1 with TRBJ2-2; a possible D gene is TRBD1 (5 bases). The germline V gene encodes CDR1 MNHNS and CDR2 SASEGT. V was pared by 3 bases and J by 5 bases, with 7 bases between. The CDR3 length is 13 residues.

The chain links TRBV5-1 to TRBJ2-2, with TRBD1 matching over 7 bases. Trimming took 0 bases from V and 1 from J; bases not matched to a gene: 0. The germline CDR1 and CDR2 sequences are SGHRS and YFSETQ. This CDR3 region has 15 residues. CDR3 DNA sequence: TGCGCCAGCAGCTTGGGACAGGGGAACACCGGGGAGCTGTTTTTT. Its translation: CASSLGQGNTGELFF.

This rearrangement joins TRBV4-1 to TRBJ1-2, with 7 bases fitting TRBD1. Germline loops: CDR1 MGHRA, CDR2 YSYEKL. J lost 4 bases, V lost 1 base, and 15 bases had no gene match. CDR3 length: 18 amino acids. The CDR3 DNA follows: TGCGCCAGCAGCCAAGGTATCGGCCCGAGGGGGGACAGCTATGGCTACACCTTC. It yields the protein CASSQGIGPRGDSYGYTF.

The chain employs TRBV18 and TRBJ1-1; D ambiguous. This CDR3 has 14 amino acids. V was pared by 4 bases and J by 4 bases, with 13 bases between. Germline values: CDR1 KGHSH, CDR2 LQKENI. The CDR3 region has the DNA TGTGCCAGCTCACTTATGGACTCGACCACTGAAGCTTTCTTT. This codes for CASSLMDSTTEAFF. The variable domain in full, with the rest retrieved from reference TRBV18 and TRBJ1-1, is NAGVMQNPRHLVRRRGQEARLRCSPMKGHSHVYWYRQLPEEGLKFMVYLQKENIIDESGMPKERFSAEFPKEGPSILRIQQVVRGDSAAYFCASSLMDSTTEAFFGQGTRLTVV.

The rearrangement uses TRBV30 and TRBJ2-1; 7 bases line up with TRBD1. The germline V gene encodes CDR1 GTSNPN and CDR2 SVGIG (reference sequence). The CDR3 consists of 12 residues. V was clipped by 3 bases and J by 15 bases; unmatched bases: 11. The CDR3 sequence is CAWRPRTGSLFF. The CDR3 nucleotides read TGTGCCTGGAGACCACGGACAGGTTCATTGTTCTTC.

DNA for the CDR3: TGTGCCAGCAGCCCCTTTAAGGGGCAAGAGACCCAGTACTTC. Translation gives CASSPFKGQETQYF. The chain combines TRBV7-9 with TRBJ2-5; maybe TRBD1 (5 bases). The CDR3 has 14 residues. The germline V and J ends were trimmed by 5 bases and 2 bases, with 12 bases remaining between them. Germline values: CDR1 SEHNR, CDR2 FQNEAQ (reference sequence).

This clone has a single count. The rearrangement uses TRBV29-1 and TRBJ1-1, with a possible D match to TRBD1 (5 bases). Germline lookup yields CDR1 SQVTM and CDR2 ANQGSEA. Deletions cut 4 bases from V and 1 base from J, with 10 bases between. The CDR3 is 13 residues long. The CDR3 protein is CSVVRVGNTEAFF. The CDR3 region has the DNA TGCAGCGTTGTCAGGGTGGGGAACACTGAAGCTTTCTTT.

This clone has just a few counts. J is TRBJ1-3 and V is TRBV9; TRBD1 matches at 7 bases. Germline V lookup: CDR1 SGDLS, CDR2 YYNGEE. This CDR3 comprises 15 residues. The V gene end was trimmed by 4 bases and the J gene end by 4 bases; junction bases not matched to a gene: 8. The CDR3 region is CASSPKTGSGNTIYF. DNA for the CDR3: TGTGCCAGCAGCCCGAAGACAGGGTCCGGAAACACCATATATTTT.

The chain is built from TRBV19 and TRBJ2-7; TRBD2 might be the D (5 bases). The V end lost 0 bases, the J end lost 9 bases, and 21 bases lay between the germline ends. From germline, CDR1 is LNHDA and CDR2 SQIVND (reference sequence). CDR3 length: 16 residues. CDR3 bases: TGTGCCAGTAGTATAGAGGCTAGCTGGGATTCTAGTGTGCAGTACTTC. Its translation is CASSIEASWDSSVQYF.